The 17 T cell receptor beta chains listed next were all sequenced from one sample in a study of T-cell memory formation after mild COVID-19. TCRdb processed the 5' RACE reads anew with MiXCR; each CDR3 protein has one entry. The sample records approximately 250,000 distinct CDR3 sequences, 16% being singletons. Input material: PBMCs or a T cell subset sorted from them (not recorded which). These receptors all stem from a man between 18 and 35 years old who had mild COVID-19 (a few samples of this study predate the infection). Cell type and time point are not known.

Only a few counts were recorded for this clonotype. This chain joins TRBV11-2 and TRBJ2-7; D remains ambiguous. Trimming cost V 8 bases and J 4 bases, with 21 bases left between them. The CDR3 runs to 15 residues. Germline CDR1 and CDR2: SGHAT and FQNNGV. The CDR3 DNA reads as TGTGCCAGCGGCTCCCTAGGCCCTGGGTGGTACGAGCAGTACTTC. It specifies CASGSLGPGWYEQYF.

V gene TRBV6-2 or TRBV6-3 combines with J gene TRBJ1-2; no definite D call. Germline CDR1 reads MNHEY; CDR2 reads SVGEGT. The germline V and J ends were trimmed by 4 bases and 0 bases, with 9 bases remaining between them. The CDR3 sequence is 14 residues long. CDR3 amino acids: CASSSQAANYGYTF. The CDR3 DNA reads as TGTGCCAGCAGTTCACAAGCCGCTAACTATGGCTACACCTTC.

The chain couples TRBV5-1 to TRBJ2-1, with 9 bases fitting TRBD2. The CDR3 length is 15 residues. V gave up 0 bases and J gave up 6 bases; unmatched junction bases: 4. CDR1 and CDR2 (germline): SGHRS, YFSETQ. The CDR3 DNA sequence: TGCGCCAGCAGCTTGGCGGGACTAGCCGGCAATGAGCAGTTCTTC. It translates to CASSLAGLAGNEQFF.

The chain is built from TRBV7-9 and TRBJ2-7, with D uncertain. The CDR3 extends over 12 amino acids. Germline V gene sequence: CDR1 SEHNR, CDR2 FQNEAQ (reference sequence). The ends were cut back, 5 bases at V and 5 bases at J, with 10 bases in the middle. The CDR3 spells CASSRDGDEQYV. The CDR3 DNA sequence: TGTGCCAGCAGCCGAGACGGTGACGAGCAGTACGTC.

V and J are TRBV7-2 and TRBJ2-1; TRBD1 matches 8 bases. Germline CDR1 is SGHTA and CDR2 is FQGNSA. Trimming cost V 6 bases and J 8 bases; bases outside gene matches: 6. The CDR3 consists of 13 residues. The CDR3 protein is CASRAGGADEQFF. The CDR3 nucleotides read TGTGCCAGCAGGGCAGGGGGCGCAGATGAGCAGTTCTTC.

This clonotype was observed a few times. The CDR3 here is CASSFSSGGPYEQYF. The CDR3 DNA reads as TGCGCCAGCAGCTTTAGCAGCGGGGGGCCTTACGAGCAGTACTTC. The chain carries TRBV5-1 and TRBJ2-7; 9 bases are a match to TRBD2. This CDR3 is built from 15 residues. Losses at the gene ends were 2 bases for V and 4 bases for J; bases not matched to a gene: 7. Germline values: CDR1 SGHRS, CDR2 YFSETQ.

This clonotype was seen repeatedly, ten times or more. This chain uses TRBV12-3 or TRBV12-4 with TRBJ2-2, with a possible D match to TRBD1 (6 bases). The V and J ends lost 1 base and 7 bases respectively, with 13 bases between them. This CDR3 region has 15 residues. The CDR3 DNA is TGTGCCAGCAGTTTAGGGCGGCAGGGGAGCGGGGAGCTGTTTTTT. Residues: CASSLGRQGSGELFF.

This sequence joins TRBV4-3 and TRBJ2-7; D not certain. The germline V and J ends were trimmed by 1 base and 2 bases, with 24 bases remaining between them. Germline CDR1 is LGHNA and CDR2 is YSLEER. The CDR3 totals 19 residues. The CDR3 sequence is CASSQVCCGKVDRAYEQYV. DNA of the CDR3: TGCGCCAGCAGCCAAGTCTGCTGCGGAAAGGTGGACCGTGCCTACGAGCAGTACGTC.

This clonotype has only a few counts. The V gene is TRBV18, the J gene TRBJ1-1; D is unresolved. Germline CDR1 KGHSH, CDR2 LQKENI. CDR3 length: 15 residues. V was trimmed by 4 bases and J by 4 bases, leaving 16 bases between them. CDR3 loop: CASSLVSDKGTEAFF. CDR3 in DNA: TGTGCCAGCTCACTGGTATCCGATAAAGGCACTGAAGCTTTCTTT.

This clonotype was picked up many times. The chain couples TRBV2 to TRBJ2-2; 8 positions agree with TRBD2. The CDR3 sequence is 15 residues long. Germline loops: CDR1 SNHLY, CDR2 FYNNEI. Unmatched junction bases numbered 8, after V lost 5 bases and J lost 6 bases. The CDR3 DNA reads as TGTGCCAGCAGTATTAGCGGGGACTCTCCCGGGGAGCTGTTTTTT. Translating it yields CASSISGDSPGELFF.

J is TRBJ2-3 and V is TRBV7-9; D is tentatively TRBD1 or TRBD2 (5 bases each). The CDR3 spans 14 residues. V lost 4 bases, J lost 4 bases, and 12 bases lay in between. The germline gives CDR1 SEHNR, CDR2 FQNEAQ (reference sequence). The DNA for the CDR3 is TGTGCCAGCAGCTCAAAGGGACCATCAGATACGCAGTATTTT. It translates to CASSSKGPSDTQYF.

V is TRBV5-1 and J is TRBJ2-7; TRBD1 might be the D (6 bases). Germline-derived CDR1 and CDR2 are SGHRS and YFSETQ. CDR3 length: 14 amino acids. Between the trimmed V and J ends, which lost 6 bases and 2 bases, there was a span of 15 bases. In DNA form, the CDR3 reads TGCGCCAGCAATGATGGGGGCCTGCCCTACGAGCAGTACTTC. This translates into CASNDGGLPYEQYF.

The J gene is TRBJ2-3, the V gene TRBV28, with D maybe TRBD1 (5 bases). CDR1 is MDHEN, CDR2 SYDVKM, per germline. The CDR3 consists of 14 residues. V lost 8 bases and J lost 2, with 14 bases in between. The CDR3 sequence: CASFSRVLTDTQYF. The CDR3 DNA is TGTGCCAGCTTTTCCAGGGTGCTCACAGATACGCAGTATTTT.

There are a few counts of this clonotype. The J gene is TRBJ1-4, the V gene TRBV27; D may be TRBD1 (5 bases). Trimming removed 4 bases from V and 8 bases from J, with 11 bases in between. Germline V gene sequence: CDR1 MNHEY, CDR2 SMNVEV (reference sequence). The CDR3 length is 13 residues. The CDR3 is CASSSGIREKLFF. CDR3 DNA sequence: TGTGCCAGCAGTTCAGGGATCCGCGAAAAACTGTTTTTT. Full variable domain (outside the CDR3, taken from reference TRBV27 and TRBJ1-4): EAQVTQNPRYLITVTGKKLTVTCSQNMNHEYMSWYRQDPGLGLRQIYYSMNVEVTDKGDVPEGYKVSRKEKRNFPLILESPSPNQTSLYFCASSSGIREKLFFGSGTQLSVL.

This clonotype was observed a handful of times. The chain combines TRBV2 with TRBJ2-7; D is unclear. V was clipped by 8 bases and J by 6 bases, with 14 bases between them. The CDR3 extends over 12 amino acids. The germline V gene has CDR1 SNHLY and CDR2 FYNNEI. The CDR3 loop reads CASRVPVSEQYV. In nucleotides, the CDR3 is TGTGCCAGCCGTGTCCCCGTGAGCGAGCAGTACGTC.

The chain is built from TRBV11-2 and TRBJ2-2; D could derive from TRBD1 or TRBD2 (5 bases each). Trimming removed 5 bases at V and 0 bases at J, with 16 bases between. CDR1 is SGHAT and CDR2 is FQNNGV in the germline V gene. This CDR3 is built from 17 residues. In DNA, the CDR3 is TGTGCCAGCAGCAACGAAGGGACGGCCTCGAACACCGGGGAGCTGTTTTTT. Its translation is CASSNEGTASNTGELFF.

This clonotype has just a few counts. The rearrangement joins TRBV5-1 to TRBJ2-2; D tentatively reads TRBD1 or TRBD2 (5 bases each). The V end was cut by 0 bases, the J end by 2 bases, with 11 bases between. Looked up from germline, CDR1 is SGHRS and CDR2 is YFSETQ. This CDR3 has 16 amino acids. The CDR3 DNA reads TGCGCCAGCAGCTTGGGGGGACCAATCAACACCGGGGAGCTGTTTTTT. Translating gives CASSLGGPINTGELFF.